This T cell receptor (beta chain) emerged from a study of T-cell reconstitution after alpha-beta-depleted transplantation in children. The CDR3 length is 14 residues. Trimming at V came to 3 bases and at J to 5 bases, leaving 6 bases not matched to a gene. Germline assignment: CDR1 GTSNPN and CDR2 SVGIG (reference sequence). Unique molecular identifiers were incorporated when the TCRbeta library was constructed. TCRdb fed the PCR reads into MiXCR, producing one record per CDR3 protein. The sample contains a few hundred thousand distinct CDR3 sequences, approximately 20% of which appear only once. This rearrangement joins TRBV30 to TRBJ2-7, with 11 bases matching TRBD1. Sequencing was performed on PBMCs from the stem cell graft donor, taken from the stem cell graft. The clonotype originates from a human donor who donated a stem cell graft to a child with acute lymphoblastic leukemia. CDR3 nucleotide sequence: TGTGCCTGGAGCCCAGGACAGGGGGCTAACGAGCAGTACTTC. Residues: CAWSPGQGANEQYF.